Below, 29 T cell receptor beta chains from the same sample are listed, as sequenced in a study of blood T cell repertoires in COVID-19. Using immunoSEQ multiplex PCR, the repertoire was profiled, and TCRdb retains in-frame clones only, with some absent. The sample gives approximately 72,000 clones, about 85% of which show up once; approximately 32% is in the top ten. Sample: peripheral blood. All receptors come from a woman aged 80 or older with active or convalescent COVID-19.

This clone was seen only a few times. The chain combines TRBV10-1 with TRBJ2-5; D remains ambiguous. Germline assignment: CDR1 WNHNN and CDR2 SYGVQD (reference sequence). This CDR3 is built from 13 residues. With 2 bases removed from V and 3 bases from J, the gap between germline ends came to 7 bases. The CDR3 spells CASSEGLKETQYF. The CDR3 DNA reads TGCGCCAGCAGTGAGGGGCTGAAAGAGACCCAGTACTTC.

This clone has more than one count but fewer than ten. The J gene is TRBJ2-3, the V gene TRBV10-1, with TRBD2 matching over 8 bases. The CDR3 consists of 12 residues. Germline CDR1 reads WNHNN; CDR2 reads SYGVQD (reference sequence). J gave up 10 bases and V 3 bases, and 3 bases lay outside the gene matches. CDR3 sequence reads: CASSDGRAPQYF. CDR3 nucleotide sequence: TGCGCCAGCAGTGACGGGAGGGCTCCGCAGTATTTT.

By share, this clone counts as medium-sized (0.01 to 0.1%). The chain uses TRBV4-3 and TRBJ1-6; D uncertain. Trimming cost V 1 base and J 1 base, with 8 bases left between them. CDR1 is LGHNA, CDR2 YSLEER, per germline. The CDR3 runs 16 residues. The CDR3 sequence is CASSQAPGSYNSPLHF. CDR3 bases: TGCGCCAGCAGCCAAGCACCGGGGTCCTATAATTCACCCCTCCACTTT.

This clone showed up just once. J is TRBJ2-3 and V is TRBV5-1, with D tentatively TRBD2 (5 bases). Trimming removed 4 bases at V and 2 bases at J, with 14 bases between. In germline, CDR1 is SGHRS, CDR2 YFSETQ. The CDR3 is 15 amino acids. CDR3 in DNA: TGCGCCAGCAGCCCCCCCGGAGGTCTCACAGATACGCAGTATTTT. This sequence encodes CASSPPGGLTDTQYF.

The CDR3: CASKDRETEAFF. CDR3 nucleotide sequence: TGTGCCAGCAAGGACAGGGAGACTGAAGCTTTCTTT. The V call is TRBV25-1, the J call TRBJ1-1; 8 bases agree with TRBD1. In germline, CDR1 is MGHDK, CDR2 SYGVNS. This CDR3 region has 12 residues. With 7 bases clipped from V and 5 bases from J, the junction kept 3 bases outside the gene matches.

This chain joins TRBV7-8 and TRBJ2-5; 10 bases are shared with TRBD2. In germline, CDR1 is SGHVS, CDR2 FQNEAQ. The ends lost 5 bases at V and 0 bases at J; junction bases unmatched: 3. This CDR3 has 15 amino acids. The CDR3 reads CASSAGLADQETQYF. In nucleotides, the CDR3 is TGTGCCAGCAGCGCAGGACTAGCGGACCAAGAGACCCAGTACTTC. Based on the CDR3 plus reference TRBV7-8 and TRBJ2-5, the full variable domain is GAGVSQSPRYKVAKRGQDVALRCDPISGHVSLFWYQQALGQGPEFLTYFQNEAQLDKSGLPSDRFFAERPEGSVSTLKIQRTQQEDSAVYLCASSAGLADQETQYFGPGTRLLVL.

This chain joins TRBV7-2 and TRBJ2-3; no clear D. V was clipped by 4 bases and J by 0 bases, with 8 bases between them. The CDR3 spans 14 residues. CDR1 and CDR2 from the germline V gene are SGHTA and FQGNSA. CDR3 sequence reads: CASSSLSSTDTQYF. DNA of the CDR3: TGTGCCAGCAGCTCCCTTTCGAGCACAGATACGCAGTATTTT.

The CDR3 is CACSRTGGRNQPQHF. CDR3 nucleotide sequence: TGTGCCTGTTCCCGGACAGGAGGCAGAAATCAGCCCCAGCATTTT. This sequence joins TRBV30 and TRBJ1-5; 7 bases align to TRBD1. The V and J ends lost 6 bases and 4 bases, in that order; junction bases with no gene match: 12. The CDR3 contains 15 residues. Germline V gene sequence: CDR1 GTSNPN, CDR2 SVGIG (reference sequence).

J is TRBJ1-5 and V is TRBV7-2; D gene unclear. The CDR3 spans 14 residues. V was shortened by 2 bases and J by 1 base, with 6 bases between the two germline ends. From germline, CDR1 is SGHTA and CDR2 FQGNSA. CDR3 bases: TGTGCCAGCAGCTTACCGGGAAGCAATCAGCCCCAGCATTTT. Translated, it gives CASSLPGSNQPQHF. The whole variable domain, remainder taken from reference TRBV7-2 and TRBJ1-5, is GAGVSQSPSNKVTEKGKDVELRCDPISGHTALYWYRQSLGQGLEFLIYFQGNSAPDKSGLPSDRFSAERTGGSVSTLTIQRTQQEDSAVYLCASSLPGSNQPQHFGDGTRLSIL.

The chain is built from TRBV19 and TRBJ1-3, with D uncertain. Per the germline V gene, CDR1 is LNHDA and CDR2 is SQIVND (reference sequence). This CDR3 comprises 15 residues. V was pared by 3 bases and J by 2 bases, with 11 bases between. CDR3 nucleotide sequence: TGTGCCAGTAGTATCCACACCCAGGCTGGAAACACCATATATTTT. It encodes CASSIHTQAGNTIYF.

The chain combines TRBV5-1 with TRBJ1-6, with TRBD1 matching over 8 bases. The junction had 3 bases not matched to a gene; V was cut back by 4 bases and J by 6 bases. Germline assignment: CDR1 SGHRS and CDR2 YFSETQ. The CDR3 runs to 14 residues. CDR3 in amino acids: CASSGGQGNSPLHF. The CDR3 region has the DNA TGCGCCAGCAGCGGTGGACAGGGTAATTCACCCCTCCACTTT.

The V and J genes are TRBV18 and TRBJ1-1; the D gene is possibly TRBD1 (5 bases). The V and J ends lost 3 bases and 1 base respectively, with 12 bases between them. Germline CDR1 reads KGHSH; CDR2 reads LQKENI. The CDR3 spans 15 residues. DNA of the CDR3: TGTGCCAGCTCACCGGGCAGGGTGGCGAACACTGAAGCTTTCTTT. It yields the protein CASSPGRVANTEAFF.

The chain is built from TRBV6-5 and TRBJ1-1, with D unresolved. CDR1 is MNHEY, CDR2 SVGAGI, per germline. This CDR3 spans 14 amino acids. Trimming shortened V by 2 bases and J by 2 bases, and 9 bases separated the two germline ends. CDR3 region: CASSYGRYNTEAFF. In nucleotides, the CDR3 is TGTGCCAGCAGTTACGGTCGGTACAACACTGAAGCTTTCTTT.

This clone was seen more than once but under ten times. The genes are TRBV9 and TRBJ2-6; D call uncertain. The CDR3 runs 17 residues. Germline CDR1 reads SGDLS; CDR2 reads YYNGEE. V was pared by 3 bases and J by 0 bases, with 13 bases between. CDR3 region: CASSGHPIYSGANVLTF. CDR3 bases: TGTGCCAGCAGCGGACATCCCATCTACTCTGGGGCCAACGTCCTGACTTTC. Complete variable domain (other parts from reference TRBV9 and TRBJ2-6): DSGVTQTPKHLITATGQRVTLRCSPRSGDLSVYWYQQSLDQGLQFLIQYYNGEERAKGNILERFSAQQFPDLHSELNLSSLELGDSALYFCASSGHPIYSGANVLTFGAGSRLTVL.

The gene calls are TRBV3-1 (or the pseudogene TRBV3-2) and TRBJ1-6; no firm D call. This CDR3 contains 16 residues. CDR1 and CDR2 from the germline V gene are LGHDT and YNNKEL (reference sequence). V shed 1 base and J shed 0 bases, with 7 bases lying between them. CDR3 DNA: TGTGCCAGCAGCCAAGGCGGGAGCTCCTATAATTCACCCCTCCACTTT. This sequence encodes CASSQGGSSYNSPLHF.

This chain links TRBV19 with TRBJ2-1; maybe TRBD1 (6 bases). Germline V gives CDR1 LNHDA, CDR2 SQIVND (reference sequence). V was pared by 3 bases and J by 4 bases, with 13 bases between. This CDR3 comprises 15 residues. This CDR3 reads CASSIRDNNYNEQFF. CDR3 nucleotide sequence: TGTGCCAGTAGTATCCGGGACAACAATTACAATGAGCAGTTCTTC.

This rearrangement joins TRBV5-1 to TRBJ1-2; 7 bases line up with TRBD1. The CDR3 is 14 residues long. V lost 4 bases and J lost 4; bases outside the gene matches: 7. From germline, CDR1 is SGHRS and CDR2 YFSETQ. CDR3 nucleotide sequence: TGCGCCAGCAGCGATACAGGGGTGGGCTATGGCTACACCTTC. It codes for CASSDTGVGYGYTF.

The V call is TRBV19, the J call TRBJ1-1; tentative D call: TRBD1 (6 bases). The CDR3 loop spans 16 amino acids. Trimming shortened V by 4 bases and J by 2 bases, and 17 bases separated the two germline ends. Germline V CDR1 and CDR2: LNHDA, SQIVND (reference sequence). Written as DNA, the CDR3 is TGTGCCAGTAGTACACAGGGACGGCTACTTAACACTGAAGCTTTCTTT. Amino acid sequence: CASSTQGRLLNTEAFF.

The J gene is TRBJ1-2, the V gene TRBV5-4, with unresolved D. V was pared by 2 bases and J by 1 base, with 18 bases between. The germline CDR1 and CDR2 sequences are SGHNT and YYREEE (reference sequence). The length of the CDR3 is 17 residues. Here the CDR3 DNA reads TGTGCCAGCAGCTTTATTGCCAGGATAGATTTTAACTATGGCTACACCTTC. Translated: CASSFIARIDFNYGYTF.

The sample holds one count of this clone. The chain links TRBV6-2 or TRBV6-3 to TRBJ1-2; D is uncertain. The V end lost 5 bases, the J end lost 4 bases, and 14 bases lay between the germline ends. This CDR3 spans 14 amino acids. Germline loops: CDR1 MNHEY, CDR2 SVGEGT. CDR3 protein: CASSMTTGIYGYTF. CDR3 in DNA: TGTGCCAGCAGTATGACGACCGGGATCTATGGCTACACCTTC.

The genes are TRBV19 and TRBJ1-3, with TRBD1 identical over 8 bases. CDR1 and CDR2 (germline): LNHDA, SQIVND (reference sequence). With 6 bases clipped from V and 4 bases from J, the junction kept 11 bases outside the gene matches. The CDR3 consists of 16 residues. CDR3 loop: CASSTLQGARGNTIYF. In nucleotides, the CDR3 is TGTGCCAGTAGCACCCTGCAGGGGGCGCGAGGAAACACCATATATTTT.

The genes are TRBV15 and TRBJ2-5, with D maybe TRBD1 (5 bases). The CDR3 runs to 14 residues. The V end was cut by 0 bases, the J end by 2 bases, with 7 bases between. Germline CDR1 reads LNHNV; CDR2 reads YYDKDF (reference sequence). The CDR3 sequence is CATSRDRQQETQYF. CDR3 in DNA: TGTGCCACCAGCAGAGATCGACAGCAAGAGACCCAGTACTTC.

This clone was seen a single time. The rearrangement joins TRBV7-2 to TRBJ2-1, with 15 bases identical to TRBD2. The J segment lost 7 bases and the V segment lost 6 bases, leaving 1 base of the junction unmatched. Germline assignment: CDR1 SGHTA and CDR2 FQGNSA. The CDR3 consists of 14 residues. CDR3 nucleotide sequence: TGTGCCAGCAGAGGACTAGCGGGGGGGAATGAGCAGTTCTTC. Amino acid sequence: CASRGLAGGNEQFF.

This clone came up a few times. This sequence joins TRBV7-2 and TRBJ1-1; unclear D gene. Germline V gene lookup returns CDR1 SGHTA and CDR2 FQGNSA. The CDR3 is 15 residues long. Between the trimmed V and J ends, which lost 3 bases and 1 base, there was a span of 12 bases. CDR3 DNA: TGTGCCAGCAGCTTTCTGAGGGTCCCGAACACTGAAGCTTTCTTT. Translated, it gives CASSFLRVPNTEAFF. The full variable domain, rest sourced from reference TRBV7-2 and TRBJ1-1, is GAGVSQSPSNKVTEKGKDVELRCDPISGHTALYWYRQSLGQGLEFLIYFQGNSAPDKSGLPSDRFSAERTGGSVSTLTIQRTQQEDSAVYLCASSFLRVPNTEAFFGQGTRLTVV.

This clone is a singleton in its sample. The chain carries TRBV5-1 and TRBJ2-6; 10 bases agree with TRBD1. CDR3 size: 18 residues. Trimming removed 0 bases from V and 1 base from J; junction bases left unmatched: 4. The germline V gene encodes CDR1 SGHRS and CDR2 YFSETQ. CDR3 DNA: TGCGCCAGCAGCTTGGCCGGGACAGGGGAATCTGGGGCCAACGTCCTGACTTTC. Protein product: CASSLAGTGESGANVLTF.

This chain connects TRBV19 to TRBJ2-7, with D possibly matching TRBD2 (5 bases). This CDR3 has 11 residues. With 5 bases removed from V and 4 bases from J, the gap between germline ends came to 6 bases. Germline V gives CDR1 LNHDA, CDR2 SQIVND (reference sequence). The CDR3 reads CASSPGYEQYF. CDR3 coding DNA: TGTGCCAGTAGTCCGGGGTACGAGCAGTACTTC. Filled out from reference TRBV19 and TRBJ2-7, the complete variable domain reads DGGITQSPKYLFRKEGQNVTLSCEQNLNHDAMYWYRQDPGQGLRLIYYSQIVNDFQKGDIAEGYSVSREKKESFPLTVTSAQKNPTAFYLCASSPGYEQYFGPGTRLTVT.

The chain carries TRBV11-2 and TRBJ2-5; D may be TRBD1 (5 bases). There are 18 residues in the CDR3. The germline gives CDR1 SGHAT, CDR2 FQNNGV. Deletions cut 1 base from V and 1 base from J, with 19 bases between. Here the CDR3 DNA reads TGTGCCAGCAGCTTAGCCCCCCTTGGGGCGGCCGGCCAAGAGACCCAGTACTTC. Its protein product is CASSLAPLGAAGQETQYF.

The table lists this clone with a few counts. V and J are TRBV18 and TRBJ1-5; TRBD1 agrees at 7 bases. There are 14 residues in the CDR3. V lost 3 bases to trimming and J lost 2 bases; unmatched junction nucleotides: 1. The V gene's germline CDR1 is KGHSH and CDR2 LQKENI. The chain's CDR3 is CASSPGTGNQPQHF. The CDR3 DNA reads TGTGCCAGCTCACCGGGGACAGGCAATCAGCCCCAGCATTTT.

The chain has TRBV28 and TRBJ1-1, with D possibly matching TRBD1 (6 bases). Trimming cost V 6 bases and J 10 bases, with 18 bases left between them. Germline-derived CDR1 and CDR2 are MDHEN and SYDVKM. The CDR3 has 13 amino acids. The CDR3 loop is CASRQQGPFGAFF. The CDR3 nucleotides read TGTGCCAGCAGACAACAGGGCCCCTTTGGAGCTTTCTTT.